This T cell receptor beta chain was obtained from a study of T cell clonality in common variable immunodeficiency. The study, taken as a whole, reports: TCRbeta clonality was increased in CVID versus healthy controls.

The CDR3 consists of 16 residues. In germline, CDR1 is LGHNT, CDR2 FRNRAP. V gave up 4 bases and J gave up 5 bases; unmatched junction bases: 8. This clone was found many times. No antigen is known for it. The read is 3 residues too short to cover the CDR3 end, so that end is filled in from the germline J gene. Most patients and controls had Caucasian heritage. Data came from immunoSEQ multiplex PCR; TCRdb stores just in-frame clones and leaves some out. This set yields more than 35,000 clones and no singletons; the top ten hold about 0.7%. V is TRBV12-5 and J is TRBJ1-4; 9 positions match TRBD1. The receptor comes from a person aged 18 to 69 in good health. Sequenced: peripheral blood mononuclear cells. The CDR3: CASGWSPTGGNEKLFF. Partial CDR3 DNA: TGTGCTAGTGGTTGGTCCCCTACAGGGGGCAATGAAAAA.